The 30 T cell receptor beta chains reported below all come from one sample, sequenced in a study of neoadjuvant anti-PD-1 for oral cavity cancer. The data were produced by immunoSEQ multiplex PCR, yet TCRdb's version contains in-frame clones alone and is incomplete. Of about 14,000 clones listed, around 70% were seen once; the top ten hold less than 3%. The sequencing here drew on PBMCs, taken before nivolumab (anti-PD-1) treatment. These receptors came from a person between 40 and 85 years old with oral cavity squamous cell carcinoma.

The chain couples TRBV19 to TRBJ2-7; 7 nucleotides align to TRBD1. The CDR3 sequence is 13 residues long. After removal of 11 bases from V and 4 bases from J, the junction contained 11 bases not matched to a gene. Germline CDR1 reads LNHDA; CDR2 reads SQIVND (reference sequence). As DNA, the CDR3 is TGTGCCTCCTCCGAGGGGGCGGAGTACGAGCAGTACTTC. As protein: CASSEGAEYEQYF.

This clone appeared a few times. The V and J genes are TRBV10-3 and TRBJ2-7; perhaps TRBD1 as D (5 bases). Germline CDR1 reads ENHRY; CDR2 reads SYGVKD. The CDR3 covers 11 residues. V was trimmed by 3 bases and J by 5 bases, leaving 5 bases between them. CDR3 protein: CAISDRDEQYF. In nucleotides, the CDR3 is TGTGCCATCAGTGACAGGGACGAGCAGTACTTC.

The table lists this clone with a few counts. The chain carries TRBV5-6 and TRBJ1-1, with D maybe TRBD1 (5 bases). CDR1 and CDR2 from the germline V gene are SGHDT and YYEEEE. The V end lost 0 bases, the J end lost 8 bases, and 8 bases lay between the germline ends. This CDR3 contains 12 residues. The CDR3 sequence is CASSLGDREAFF. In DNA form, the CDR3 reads TGTGCCAGCAGCTTGGGCGACAGAGAAGCTTTCTTT.

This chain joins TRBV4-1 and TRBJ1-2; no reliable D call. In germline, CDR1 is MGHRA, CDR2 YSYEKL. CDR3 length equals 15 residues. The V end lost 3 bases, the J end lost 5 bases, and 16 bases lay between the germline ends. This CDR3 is CASSQGTGSFYGYTF. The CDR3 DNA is TGCGCCAGCAGCCAGGGCACCGGGTCGTTTTATGGCTACACCTTC.

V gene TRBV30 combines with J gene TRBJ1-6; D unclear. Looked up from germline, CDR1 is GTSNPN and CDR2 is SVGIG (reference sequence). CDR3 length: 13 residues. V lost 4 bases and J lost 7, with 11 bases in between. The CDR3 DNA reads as TGTGCCTGGAACCGCGCGCTGAATTCACCCCTCCACTTT. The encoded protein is CAWNRALNSPLHF. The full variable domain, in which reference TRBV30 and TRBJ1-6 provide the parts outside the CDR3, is SQTIHQWPATLVQPVGSPLSLECTVEGTSNPNLYWYRQAAGRGLQLLFYSVGIGQISSEVPQNLSASRPQDRQFILSSKKLLLSDSGFYLCAWNRALNSPLHFGNGTRLTVT.

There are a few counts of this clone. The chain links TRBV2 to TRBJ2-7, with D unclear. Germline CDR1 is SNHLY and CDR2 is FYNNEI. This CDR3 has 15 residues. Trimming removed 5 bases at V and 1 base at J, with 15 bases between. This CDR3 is CASSYTFILSYEQYF. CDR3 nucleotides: TGTGCCAGCAGTTATACGTTTATTCTTTCCTACGAGCAGTACTTC.

CDR3 residues: CAWSNAGGFEKLFF. In nucleotides, the CDR3 is TGTGCCTGGAGTAACGCAGGGGGTTTTGAAAAACTGTTTTTT. This chain connects TRBV30 to TRBJ1-4; 7 nucleotides match TRBD1. The V gene end was trimmed by 2 bases and the J gene end by 7 bases; junction bases not matched to a gene: 7. This CDR3 is 14 amino acids long. Germline-derived CDR1 and CDR2 are GTSNPN and SVGIG (reference sequence).

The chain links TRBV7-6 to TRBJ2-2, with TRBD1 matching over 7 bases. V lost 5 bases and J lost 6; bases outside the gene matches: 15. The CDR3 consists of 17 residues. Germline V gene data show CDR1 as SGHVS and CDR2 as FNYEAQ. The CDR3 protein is CASSIPVTGVEAGELFF. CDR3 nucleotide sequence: TGTGCCAGCAGCATTCCAGTCACAGGGGTAGAGGCCGGGGAGCTGTTTTTT.

The CDR3 here is CAWSMYSPTGNTIYF. CDR3 bases: TGTGCCTGGAGTATGTACTCCCCTACTGGAAACACCATATATTTT. The chain employs TRBV30 and TRBJ1-3; D gene uncertain. This CDR3 comprises 15 residues. Germline-derived CDR1 and CDR2 are GTSNPN and SVGIG (reference sequence). The V end lost 2 bases, the J end lost 2 bases, and 13 bases lay between the germline ends.

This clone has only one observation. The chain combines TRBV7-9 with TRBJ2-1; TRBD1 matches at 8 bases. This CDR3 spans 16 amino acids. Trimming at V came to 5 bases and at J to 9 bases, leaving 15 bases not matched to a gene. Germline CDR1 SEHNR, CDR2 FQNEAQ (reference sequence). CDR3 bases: TGTGCCAGCAGCCCCCACCCGAGGACAGGGTCACCTGAGCAGTTCTTC. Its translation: CASSPHPRTGSPEQFF.

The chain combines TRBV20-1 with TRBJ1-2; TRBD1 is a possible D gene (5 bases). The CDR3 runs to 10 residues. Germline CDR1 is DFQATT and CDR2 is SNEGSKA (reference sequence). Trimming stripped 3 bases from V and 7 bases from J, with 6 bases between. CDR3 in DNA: TGCAGTGCTAGCGGGGGTGGCTACACCTTC. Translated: CSASGGGYTF.

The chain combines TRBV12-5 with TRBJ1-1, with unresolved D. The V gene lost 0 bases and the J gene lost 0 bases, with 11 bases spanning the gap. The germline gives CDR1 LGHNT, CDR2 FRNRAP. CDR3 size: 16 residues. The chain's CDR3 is CASGLVLGNMNTEAFF. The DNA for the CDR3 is TGTGCTAGTGGTTTGGTACTCGGGAACATGAACACTGAAGCTTTCTTT.

CDR3 DNA: TGTGCCAGCAGCGCCCTAGGGTACGAGCAGTACTTC. It is translated as CASSALGYEQYF. V and J are TRBV11-1 and TRBJ2-7; the D is unclear. Germline CDR1 is SGHAT and CDR2 is FQDESV (reference sequence). The CDR3 is made up of 12 amino acids. Deletions cut 5 bases from V and 4 bases from J, with 9 bases between.

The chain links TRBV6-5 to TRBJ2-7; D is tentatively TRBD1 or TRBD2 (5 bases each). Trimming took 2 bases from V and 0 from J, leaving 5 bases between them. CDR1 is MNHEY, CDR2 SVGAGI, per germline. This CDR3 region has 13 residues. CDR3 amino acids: CASSYGGSYEQYF. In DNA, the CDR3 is TGTGCCAGCAGTTACGGGGGCTCCTACGAGCAGTACTTC.

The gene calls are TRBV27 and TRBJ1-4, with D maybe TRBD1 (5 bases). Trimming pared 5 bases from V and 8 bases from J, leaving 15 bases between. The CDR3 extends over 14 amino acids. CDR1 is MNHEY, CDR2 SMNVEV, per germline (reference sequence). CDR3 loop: CASSPFWGSEKLFF. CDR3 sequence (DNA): TGTGCCAGCAGTCCCTTTTGGGGCTCCGAAAAACTGTTTTTT.

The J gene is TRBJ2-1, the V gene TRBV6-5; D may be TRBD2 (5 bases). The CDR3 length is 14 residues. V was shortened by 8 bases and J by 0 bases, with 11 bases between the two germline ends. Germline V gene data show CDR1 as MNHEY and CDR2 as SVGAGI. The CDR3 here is CASGEAVSYNEQFF. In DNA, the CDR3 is TGTGCCAGCGGAGAAGCGGTCTCCTACAATGAGCAGTTCTTC.

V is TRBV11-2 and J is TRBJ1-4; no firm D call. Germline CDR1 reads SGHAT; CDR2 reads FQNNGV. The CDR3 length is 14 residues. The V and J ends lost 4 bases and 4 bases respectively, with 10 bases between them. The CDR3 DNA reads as TGTGCCAGCAGCTATCGGTTAGATAATGAAAAACTGTTTTTT. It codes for CASSYRLDNEKLFF.

The CDR3 DNA follows: TGTGCCAGCAGCCCCTTGGCCCGAGCGGCGTACACAGATACGCAGTATTTT. Translating it yields CASSPLARAAYTDTQYF. This chain uses TRBV11-2 with TRBJ2-3, with D perhaps TRBD2 (5 bases). CDR1 SGHAT and CDR2 FQNNGV come from the germline V gene. This CDR3 is 17 amino acids long. The ends were cut back, 5 bases at V and 2 bases at J, with 20 bases in the middle.

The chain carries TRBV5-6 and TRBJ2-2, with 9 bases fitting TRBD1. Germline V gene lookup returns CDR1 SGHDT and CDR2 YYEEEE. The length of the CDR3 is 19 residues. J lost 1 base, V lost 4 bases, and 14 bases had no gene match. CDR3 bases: TGTGCCAGCAGCCAGATCTCATACAGGGACAGGGAGAACACCGGGGAGCTGTTTTTT. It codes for CASSQISYRDRENTGELFF.

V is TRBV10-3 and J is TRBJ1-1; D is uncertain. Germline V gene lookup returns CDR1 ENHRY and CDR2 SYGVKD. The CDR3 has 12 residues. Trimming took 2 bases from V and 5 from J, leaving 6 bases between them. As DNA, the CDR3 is TGTGCCATCAGTGAGGGGCTGACTGAAGCTTTCTTT. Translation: CAISEGLTEAFF.

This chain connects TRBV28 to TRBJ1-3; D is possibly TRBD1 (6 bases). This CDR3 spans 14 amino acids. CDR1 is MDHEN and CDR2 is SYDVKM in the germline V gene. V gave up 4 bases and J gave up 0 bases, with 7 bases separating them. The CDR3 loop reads CASSSQGSGNTIYF. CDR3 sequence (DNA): TGTGCCAGCAGTTCACAGGGCTCTGGAAACACCATATATTTT. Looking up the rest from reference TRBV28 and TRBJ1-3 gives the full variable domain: DVKVTQSSRYLVKRTGEKVFLECVQDMDHENMFWYRQDPGLGLRLIYFSYDVKMKEKGDIPEGYSVSREKKERFSLILESASTNQTSMYLCASSSQGSGNTIYFGEGSWLTVV.

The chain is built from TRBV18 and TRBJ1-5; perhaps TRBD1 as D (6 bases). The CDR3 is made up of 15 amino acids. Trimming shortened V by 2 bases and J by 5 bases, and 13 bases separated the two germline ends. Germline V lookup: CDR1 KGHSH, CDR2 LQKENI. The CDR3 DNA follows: TGTGCCAGCTCACCATTTGGGACATACGATCAGCCCCAGCATTTT. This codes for CASSPFGTYDQPQHF.

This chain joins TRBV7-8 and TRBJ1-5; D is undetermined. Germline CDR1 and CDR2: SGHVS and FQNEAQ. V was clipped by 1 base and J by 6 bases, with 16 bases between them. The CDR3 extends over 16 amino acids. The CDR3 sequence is CASSLVRGPWGQPQHF. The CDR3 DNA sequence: TGTGCCAGCAGCTTAGTTCGTGGTCCATGGGGTCAGCCCCAGCATTTT.

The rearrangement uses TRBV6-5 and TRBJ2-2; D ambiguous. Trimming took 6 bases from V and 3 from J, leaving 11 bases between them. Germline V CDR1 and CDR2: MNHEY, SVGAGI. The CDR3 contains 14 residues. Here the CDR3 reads CASRIDRYTGELFF. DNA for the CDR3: TGTGCCAGCAGAATCGACCGATACACCGGGGAGCTGTTTTTT.

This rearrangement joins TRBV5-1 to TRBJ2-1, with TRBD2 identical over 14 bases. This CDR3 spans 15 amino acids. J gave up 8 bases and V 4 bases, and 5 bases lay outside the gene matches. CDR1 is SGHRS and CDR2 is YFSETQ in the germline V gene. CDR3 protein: CASSEGLAGVHEQFF. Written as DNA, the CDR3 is TGCGCCAGCAGCGAGGGACTAGCGGGAGTCCATGAGCAGTTCTTC. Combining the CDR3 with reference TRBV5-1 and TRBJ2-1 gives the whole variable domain KAGVTQTPRYLIKTRGQQVTLSCSPISGHRSVSWYQQTPGQGLQFLFEYFSETQRNKGNFPGRFSGRQFSNSRSEMNVSTLELGDSALYLCASSEGLAGVHEQFFGPGTRLTVL.

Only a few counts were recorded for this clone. DNA for the CDR3: TGTGCCAGCAGTCCGCAGAACTATGGCTACACCTTC. As protein: CASSPQNYGYTF. The rearrangement links TRBV28 to TRBJ1-2; D not resolved. The V gene's germline CDR1 is MDHEN and CDR2 SYDVKM. The CDR3 has 12 residues. V dropped 5 bases and J dropped 2 bases, with 6 bases sitting between them.

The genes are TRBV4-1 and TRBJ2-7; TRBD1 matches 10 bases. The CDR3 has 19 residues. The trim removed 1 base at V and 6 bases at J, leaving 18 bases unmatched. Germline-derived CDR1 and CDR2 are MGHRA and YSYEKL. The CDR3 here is CASSQGPFARGQGPSEQYF. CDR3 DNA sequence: TGCGCCAGCAGCCAAGGGCCTTTTGCCCGGGGACAGGGGCCCTCCGAGCAGTACTTC.

CDR3 nucleotide sequence: TGTGCCAGCAGCTTGGACAGGATCGCCCTCTCTGGGGCCAACGTCCTGACTTTC. Translating it yields CASSLDRIALSGANVLTF. The chain uses TRBV7-8 and TRBJ2-6; 7 bases align to TRBD1. J was trimmed by 0 bases and V by 3 bases; bases with no gene match: 8. CDR1 is SGHVS and CDR2 is FQNEAQ in the germline V gene. This CDR3 has 18 residues.

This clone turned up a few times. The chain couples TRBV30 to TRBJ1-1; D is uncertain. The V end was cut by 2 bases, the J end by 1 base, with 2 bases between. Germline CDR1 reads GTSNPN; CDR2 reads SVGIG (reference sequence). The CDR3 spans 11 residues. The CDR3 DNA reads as TGTGCCTGGAGTCGGAACACTGAAGCTTTCTTT. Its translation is CAWSRNTEAFF.

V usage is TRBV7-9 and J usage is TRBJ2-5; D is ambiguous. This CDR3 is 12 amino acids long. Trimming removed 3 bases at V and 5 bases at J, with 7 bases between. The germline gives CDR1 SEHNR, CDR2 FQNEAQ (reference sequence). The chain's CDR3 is CASSFSMETQYF. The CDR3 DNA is TGTGCCAGCAGCTTTAGTATGGAGACCCAGTACTTC.